This T cell receptor (beta chain) originates from a study of CD8+CD57+ T cells in acquired aplastic anemia (dated by TCRdb to the late 2010s). At the level of the whole study: DNA extracted from sorted CD4+ and CD8+ cells had a mean of about 3.2 ug, with a range of roughly 0.17 to 27.4 ug.

The CDR3 has 13 amino acids, counting the end cysteine and phenylalanine. The retained sequence is limited to the CDR3, 39 bases, with the frame set at the first base. The germline ends are 14 bases apart after V is trimmed by 6 bases and J by 9 bases. From the germline V gene (reference sequence), CDR1 is SEHNR and CDR2 is FQNEAQ. Concerning this clonotype: The antigen it binds to is not known. There are no base qualities to consult, and no much larger clone falls within one base.

Findings and caveats that apply to the study as a whole: Patients and healthy controls showed no significant difference in CD8+ Simpson's diversity (P=0.060). Twenty-nine CD8+ CDR3 sequences were found to be shared between patients and controls, but these sequences appeared to be highly expressed in patients and within the immunodominant clones of the patients.

Genomic DNA was used as template for profiling of TCR beta VDJ combinations and CDR3 sequences. An Illumina HiSeq 2000 was the platform used for TCR repertoire sequencing. In the authors' own workflow: Repertoire assessment relied on Simpson's diversity index, CDR3 size and DJ length profiles, and TRBV/TRBJ rearrangement plots. The most abundant DNA sequence in the deep sequencing data was taken as the immunodominant clone. CDR3 amino acid sequences were screened for sharing across subjects and compared with published repertoires and the VDJdb database. TCRdb passed the public sequencing reads through fastp at Q25 and MiXCR, retaining productive beta sequences. Each entry is one CDR3 protein sequence, shown with its most common DNA and genes. The V and J calls and clone size come from TCRdb's table, not from the authors' own analysis. The sample yields roughly 180,000 distinct CDR3 sequences; 64% were counted once. 46% of the sample is held by the ten biggest clonotypes.

In this study, sorted CD4+ and CD8+ T cells from the blood of healthy subjects and of severe aplastic anemia patients had their TCR repertoires deep-sequenced. Ficoll-Paque density gradient centrifugation was used to isolate peripheral blood mononuclear cells. CD4+ and CD8+ T cells were sorted by FACS or magnetic beads before DNA extraction. Rearrangement joined TRBV7-9 to TRBJ2-2; the D region is possibly TRBD1 or TRBD2, each matching across 5 bases. This receptor was identified in a human donor with severe aplastic anemia or a healthy control (not recorded which). The sample consisted of sorted CD4+, CD8+, or CD8+CD57+ T cells (not recorded which) from PBMCs. The DNA sequence follows: TGTGCCAGCAGATCACCCCAGGGACGGGAGCTGTTTTTT. This translates into CASRSPQGRELFF. Reference TRBV7-9 and TRBJ2-2 genes cover what lies past the CDR3, so the full variable domain is DTGVSQNPRHKITKRGQNVTFRCDPISEHNRLYWYRQTLGQGPEFLTYFQNEAQLEKSRLLSDRFSAERPKGSFSTLEIQRTEQGDSAMYLCASRSPQGRELFFGEGSRLTVL.